These 20 T cell receptor beta chains originate from one sample sequenced in a study of T cells in Graves' hyperthyroidism and ophthalmopathy. The source material, RNA transcripts, was used to amplify TCR beta CDR3 regions. Carried out on the TCR CDR3, a first-round RT-PCR used the HTBI primer set. TCRdb passed the multiplex PCR reads through MiXCR, listing each CDR3 protein once. The data show 620,000 or so distinct CDR3 sequences, with roughly 15% seen just once and about an eighth held by the top ten. Specimen: blood. These receptors came from a woman aged 45 to 65 with Graves' ophthalmopathy.

This clonotype has ten or more counts. CDR3 region: CASRVGTSEYNEQFF. DNA for the CDR3: TGTGCCAGTAGGGTGGGGACTAGCGAGTACAATGAGCAGTTCTTC. The chain recombines TRBV7-9 with TRBJ2-1; 10 nucleotides line up with TRBD2. The CDR3 contains 15 residues. With 9 bases clipped from V and 4 bases from J, the junction kept 9 bases outside the gene matches. Germline CDR1 reads SEHNR; CDR2 reads FQNEAQ (reference sequence).

This clonotype has a count of ten or more. The chain joins TRBV2 to TRBJ2-1; no clear D gene. The length of the CDR3 is 11 residues. The germline V and J ends were trimmed by 8 bases and 8 bases, with 10 bases remaining between them. The germline CDR1 and CDR2 sequences are SNHLY and FYNNEI. CDR3 sequence: CASEGLDEQFF. The CDR3 nucleotides read TGTGCCAGCGAAGGGCTCGATGAGCAGTTCTTC.

This clonotype came up a few times. The V and J genes are TRBV20-1 and TRBJ2-2; D is possibly TRBD2 (5 bases). CDR3 length: 15 amino acids. V lost 1 base and J 5 bases, leaving 14 bases between the germline ends. Germline values: CDR1 DFQATT, CDR2 SNEGSKA (reference sequence). As DNA, the CDR3 is TGCAGTGCTAGAGCCCCGATCACGGGGACCGGGGAGCTGTTTTTT. Its translation: CSARAPITGTGELFF.

This chain links TRBV6-1 with TRBJ1-1; 12 nucleotides agree with TRBD1. Per the germline V gene, CDR1 is MNHNS and CDR2 is SASEGT. Trimming at V came to 3 bases and at J to 0 bases, leaving 5 bases not matched to a gene. The CDR3 contains 17 residues. CDR3 sequence reads: CASSDRDRGLVNTEAFF. The CDR3 DNA is TGTGCCAGCAGTGACCGGGACAGGGGGCTGGTGAACACTGAAGCTTTCTTT.

This clonotype was seen many times. The chain recombines TRBV5-1 with TRBJ2-3, with 7 bases lining up with TRBD1. The V gene's germline CDR1 is SGHRS and CDR2 YFSETQ. Germline trimming cut 0 bases from V and 4 bases from J; bases unmatched to any gene: 2. CDR3 length equals 14 residues. The CDR3 loop is CASSLGQGPDTQYF. The CDR3 region has the DNA TGCGCCAGCAGCTTGGGACAGGGTCCAGATACGCAGTATTTT.

Many counts were recorded for this clonotype. The genes are TRBV15 and TRBJ1-5; 7 bases fit TRBD1. This CDR3 region has 16 residues. CDR1 LNHNV and CDR2 YYDKDF come from the germline V gene (reference sequence). Trimming took 2 bases from V and 4 from J; bases not matched to a gene: 8. The CDR3 DNA is TGTGCCACCAGCAGAACGGGACAGACTTTAAATCAGCCCCAGCATTTT. Translation: CATSRTGQTLNQPQHF.

Only a few counts were recorded for this clonotype. V usage is TRBV3-1 and J usage is TRBJ1-1, with TRBD1 as a possible D gene (6 bases). CDR3 length: 15 amino acids. CDR1 and CDR2 (germline): LGHDT, YNNKEL (reference sequence). The V end was cut by 3 bases, the J end by 1 base, with 12 bases between. The CDR3 protein is CASSHSLTGNTEAFF. CDR3 DNA sequence: TGTGCCAGCAGCCACAGCTTGACAGGGAACACTGAAGCTTTCTTT.

The genes are TRBV5-1 and TRBJ2-2; 9 bases align to TRBD2. Germline CDR1 and CDR2: SGHRS and YFSETQ. The CDR3 totals 15 residues. Trimming took 1 base from V and 4 from J; bases not matched to a gene: 2. In DNA, the CDR3 is TGCGCCAGCAGCTTGATTAGCGGGAGCACCGGGGAGCTGTTTTTT. It specifies CASSLISGSTGELFF.

V gene TRBV19 combines with J gene TRBJ2-5; TRBD2 matches at 12 bases. With 3 bases clipped from V and 4 bases from J, the junction kept 9 bases outside the gene matches. The CDR3 extends over 17 amino acids. Germline-derived CDR1 and CDR2 are LNHDA and SQIVND (reference sequence). The CDR3 here is CASSMETSGSLRETQYF. The CDR3 DNA follows: TGTGCCAGTAGTATGGAGACTAGCGGGAGTTTGCGAGAGACCCAGTACTTC.

The chain uses TRBV29-1 and TRBJ2-5; D could derive from TRBD1 or TRBD2 (5 bases each). Looked up from germline, CDR1 is SQVTM and CDR2 is ANQGSEA. Trimming took off 7 bases at V and 2 bases at J, with 17 bases between the two ends. The CDR3 sequence is 14 residues long. CDR3 in DNA: TGCAGCGCCTTTTACGGGGCCTCGCAAGAGACCCAGTACTTC. Protein product: CSAFYGASQETQYF.

This clonotype was counted ten times or more. V usage is TRBV11-1 and J usage is TRBJ2-1, with D perhaps TRBD2 (5 bases). V lost 2 bases and J lost 11, with 7 bases in between. CDR1 is SGHAT, CDR2 FQDESV, per germline (reference sequence). The CDR3 length is 11 residues. For the CDR3, the DNA is TGTGCCAGCAGCTTAAGGGAGAAGCAGTTCTTC. Translated, it gives CASSLREKQFF. The full variable domain, its missing parts supplied by reference TRBV11-1 and TRBJ2-1, is EAEVAQSPRYKITEKSQAVAFWCDPISGHATLYWYRQILGQGPELLVQFQDESVVDDSQLPKDRFSAERLKGVDSTLKIQPAELGDSAMYLCASSLREKQFFGPGTRLTVL.

This clonotype was counted ten times or more. The V gene is TRBV12-3 or TRBV12-4, the J gene TRBJ2-3; D is perhaps TRBD1 (6 bases). Trimming removed 3 bases from V and 2 bases from J, with 12 bases in between. The CDR3 has 15 residues. The CDR3 sequence: CASSFRQDLTDTQYF. The CDR3 region has the DNA TGTGCCAGCAGTTTTCGACAGGACCTCACAGATACGCAGTATTTT.

This clonotype was recorded at least ten times. The CDR3 reads CAWSVPTSGADTQYF. The CDR3 DNA follows: TGTGCCTGGAGTGTACCCACTAGCGGGGCAGATACGCAGTATTTT. The chain is built from TRBV30 and TRBJ2-3, with 10 nucleotides matching TRBD2. V lost 0 bases and J lost 4; bases outside the gene matches: 4. CDR1 GTSNPN and CDR2 SVGIG come from the germline V gene (reference sequence). This CDR3 spans 15 amino acids.

The CDR3 sequence is CSARDRRQLEAFF. CDR3 coding DNA: TGCAGTGCTAGAGATCGAAGGCAGCTTGAAGCTTTCTTT. The chain uses TRBV20-1 and TRBJ1-1; D is undetermined. This CDR3 has 13 amino acids. Germline CDR1 DFQATT, CDR2 SNEGSKA (reference sequence). V lost 0 bases, J lost 7 bases, and 12 bases lay in between.

This clonotype was seen repeatedly, ten times or more. The rearrangement joins TRBV30 to TRBJ1-1, with D hard to call. The germline V gene has CDR1 GTSNPN and CDR2 SVGIG (reference sequence). This CDR3 spans 13 amino acids. V lost 2 bases, J lost 5 bases, and 12 bases lay in between. In nucleotides, the CDR3 is TGTGCCTGGAGTCCAGGCGGGCGGACTGAAGCTTTCTTT. This translates into CAWSPGGRTEAFF. Variable domain in full (rest from reference TRBV30 and TRBJ1-1): SQTIHQWPATLVQPVGSPLSLECTVEGTSNPNLYWYRQAAGRGLQLLFYSVGIGQISSEVPQNLSASRPQDRQFILSSKKLLLSDSGFYLCAWSPGGRTEAFFGQGTRLTVV.

This clonotype was seen many times. The CDR3 nucleotides are TGCGCCAGCAGCACGGACGCTACCTCCTACGAGCAGTACTTC. Its translation is CASSTDATSYEQYF. The rearrangement uses TRBV5-1 and TRBJ2-7; D gene ambiguous. In germline, CDR1 is SGHRS, CDR2 YFSETQ. This CDR3 contains 14 residues. Trimming removed 4 bases from V and 0 bases from J, with 11 bases in between.

This clonotype showed up many times. J is TRBJ2-5 and V is TRBV6-2 or TRBV6-3; D is possibly TRBD1 (6 bases). V was shortened by 1 base and J by 3 bases, with 12 bases between the two germline ends. CDR3 length: 15 amino acids. Germline V CDR1 and CDR2: MNHEY, SVGEGT. In DNA, the CDR3 is TGTGCCAGCAGTTACTTGGGGACAAAAGAAGAGACCCAGTACTTC. Translated, it gives CASSYLGTKEETQYF.

This clonotype has a count of ten or more. The genes are TRBV19 and TRBJ1-1; D is uncertain. The CDR3 is made up of 12 amino acids. V lost 8 bases, J lost 4 bases, and 11 bases lay in between. Looked up from germline, CDR1 is LNHDA and CDR2 is SQIVND (reference sequence). The chain's CDR3 is CASGTRGTEAFF. CDR3 bases: TGTGCCAGTGGAACCCGGGGCACTGAAGCTTTCTTT.

The chain carries TRBV9 and TRBJ1-1; TRBD1 aligns across 10 bases. V dropped 4 bases and J dropped 11; count of bases not matched to a gene: 11. CDR1 is SGDLS and CDR2 is YYNGEE in the germline V gene. There are 14 residues in the CDR3. The CDR3 protein is CASSLRGGTGDAFF. The CDR3 DNA follows: TGTGCCAGCAGCCTACGGGGGGGGACAGGGGACGCTTTCTTT.

The chain carries TRBV20-1 and TRBJ2-6; D may be TRBD1 (6 bases). Germline V gene sequence: CDR1 DFQATT, CDR2 SNEGSKA (reference sequence). Trimming left V 6 bases short and J 3 bases short, with 18 bases between. CDR3 length equals 16 residues. The DNA of the CDR3 is TGCAGTGCCAAGGCATCAGGGGTCGATGGGGCCAACGTCCTGACTTTC. Translation gives CSAKASGVDGANVLTF.